Below, 2 T cell receptor beta chains from the same sample are listed, as sequenced in a study of T-cell reconstitution after alpha-beta-depleted transplantation in children. For TCRbeta, the library was prepared with unique molecular identifiers. TCRdb fed the PCR reads into MiXCR, producing one record per CDR3 protein. The sample includes 500,000 to 600,000 distinct CDR3 sequences, about 17% seen only once; the top ten take 3.3%. Source: PBMCs from the stem cell graft donor, taken from the stem cell graft. These receptors came from a human donor who donated a stem cell graft to a child with acute lymphoblastic leukemia.

There are a few counts of this clonotype. The chain employs TRBV5-1 and TRBJ2-3, with 11 nucleotides matching TRBD2. The CDR3 is 16 amino acids. CDR1 is SGHRS, CDR2 YFSETQ, per germline. The V and J ends lost 3 bases and 4 bases, in that order; junction bases with no gene match: 7. The CDR3 DNA is TGCGCCAGCAGCTCCGGGACTAGCGGAGGGGCAGATACGCAGTATTTT. Its translation: CASSSGTSGGADTQYF.

CDR3 loop: CASSQEGQGIEYF. The CDR3 nucleotides are TGCGCCAGCAGCCAAGAGGGACAAGGGATCGAGTATTTT. This sequence joins TRBV4-1 and TRBJ2-3, with D tentatively TRBD1 (6 bases). CDR3 length: 13 amino acids. The germline V gene has CDR1 MGHRA and CDR2 YSYEKL. V was trimmed by 0 bases and J by 13 bases, leaving 14 bases between them.